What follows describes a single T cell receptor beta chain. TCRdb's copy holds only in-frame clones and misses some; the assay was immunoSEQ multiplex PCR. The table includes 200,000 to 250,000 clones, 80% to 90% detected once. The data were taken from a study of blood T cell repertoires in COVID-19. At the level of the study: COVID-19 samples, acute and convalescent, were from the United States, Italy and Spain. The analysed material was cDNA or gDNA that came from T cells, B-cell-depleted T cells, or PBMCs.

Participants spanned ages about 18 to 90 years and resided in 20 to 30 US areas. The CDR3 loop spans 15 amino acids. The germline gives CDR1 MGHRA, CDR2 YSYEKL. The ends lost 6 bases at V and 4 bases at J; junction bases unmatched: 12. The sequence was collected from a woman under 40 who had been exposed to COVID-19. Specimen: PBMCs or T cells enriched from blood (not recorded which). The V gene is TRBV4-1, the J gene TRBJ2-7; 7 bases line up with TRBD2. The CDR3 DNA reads TGCGCCAGCAGTCGGATGGGGCTAGCGGAATACGAGCAGTACTTC. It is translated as CASSRMGLAEYEQYF.